This paragraph covers one T cell receptor (beta chain) sequence. These data are taken from a study of blood T cell repertoires in COVID-19. The repertoire was sequenced with immunoSEQ multiplex PCR; TCRdb's copy has only in-frame clones and lacks some. The data show about 320,000 clones, approximately 88% seen once. Trimming pared 3 bases from V and 8 bases from J, leaving 8 bases between. Germline V gene lookup returns CDR1 LNHDA and CDR2 SQIVND (reference sequence). This CDR3 is built from 12 residues. The study drew participants aged roughly 18 to 95 years from 24 US areas. This clonotype was sampled from a woman between 18 and 30 years old who had recovered from COVID-19. The J gene is TRBJ2-1, the V gene TRBV19; D unresolved. The specimen sequenced was PBMCs or T cells enriched from blood (not recorded which). CDR3 loop: CASSIPRDEQFF. DNA for the CDR3: TGTGCCAGTAGTATCCCCCGAGATGAGCAGTTCTTC.